The entry below gives a single T cell receptor beta chain sequence along with its context. Its antigen is unknown. The sample is drawn from a study of a mutant IDH1 vaccine in newly diagnosed glioma. Study-wide context: Treatment recipients were about 62% male and approximately 40% female, and their mean age was about 39 years. Patients got radiotherapy, temozolomide, or both beforehand, and most got both.

TCRdb's copy holds only in-frame clones and misses some; the assay was immunoSEQ multiplex PCR. This sample has some 61,000 clones, with roughly 84% found just once. Points from the study as a whole: Apparently unrelated to pseudoprogression were changes in the top peripheral T cell clonotypes. Evidence of vaccine-induced immune responses was documented in 85% to 95% of patients.

As for time point: week 35, safety follow-up. In the vaccine, a single dose held 300 ug of the mutant IDH1 20-mer peptide, along with topical imiquimod. The germline V gene has CDR1 SGDLS and CDR2 YYNGEE. The CDR3 spans 14 residues. Trimming took 3 bases from V and 8 from J, leaving 17 bases between them. The sequence was obtained from a man in his late teens or twenties with glioma. This chain joins TRBV9 and TRBJ1-2; tentatively, D is TRBD1 (5 bases). The sample was PBMCs, taken from a glioma patient whose treatment included an IDH1 peptide vaccine. The CDR3 reads CASSGRSTGVGYTF. CDR3 coding DNA: TGTGCCAGCAGCGGTAGATCCACAGGAGTAGGCTACACCTTC.